What follows are 32 T cell receptor beta chains derived from one specimen sequenced in a study of blood T cell repertoires in COVID-19. The protocol was immunoSEQ multiplex PCR, while the TCRdb copy is restricted to in-frame clones and leaves out a portion. The repertoire consists of approximately 130,000 clones, with roughly 79% occurring once and the leading ten covering about 10%. What was sequenced was peripheral blood. These receptor sequences come from a human donor in a cohort sampled during active COVID-19.

The chain employs TRBV30 and TRBJ1-1, with a weak D call TRBD1 (5 bases). Trimming took 8 bases from V and 2 from J, leaving 12 bases between them. This CDR3 region has 12 residues. CDR1 is GTSNPN, CDR2 SVGIG, per germline (reference sequence). The CDR3 loop reads CAGPGQNTEAFF. DNA for the CDR3: TGTGCCGGCCCCGGACAAAACACTGAAGCTTTCTTT.

This chain uses TRBV19 with TRBJ2-3, with 11 positions matching TRBD2. The CDR3 spans 16 residues. Germline CDR1 reads LNHDA; CDR2 reads SQIVND (reference sequence). The J segment lost 1 base and the V segment lost 5 bases, leaving 5 bases of the junction unmatched. The CDR3 nucleotides read TGTGCCAGTAGTTACCCACTAGCGGGGGGCACAGATACGCAGTATTTT. The encoded protein is CASSYPLAGGTDTQYF.

The chain joins TRBV7-9 to TRBJ2-1, with 9 bases fitting TRBD2. V dropped 3 bases and J dropped 6; count of bases not matched to a gene: 9. Looked up from germline, CDR1 is SEHNR and CDR2 is FQNEAQ (reference sequence). CDR3 length: 16 amino acids. CDR3 residues: CASSFPASGKSNEQFF. DNA for the CDR3: TGTGCCAGCAGCTTCCCGGCTAGCGGGAAGTCCAATGAGCAGTTCTTC. Filled out from reference TRBV7-9 and TRBJ2-1, the complete variable domain reads DTGVSQNPRHKITKRGQNVTFRCDPISEHNRLYWYRQTLGQGPEFLTYFQNEAQLEKSRLLSDRFSAERPKGSFSTLEIQRTEQGDSAMYLCASSFPASGKSNEQFFGPGTRLTVL.

The rearrangement joins TRBV24-1 to TRBJ2-3; TRBD1 matches 8 bases. Trimming took 2 bases from V and 4 from J; bases not matched to a gene: 7. Germline CDR1 reads KGHDR; CDR2 reads SFDVKD. The CDR3 extends over 16 amino acids. CDR3 nucleotides: TGTGCCACCAGTGATTCGTGGACAGGGAGGTCAGATACGCAGTATTTT. It is translated as CATSDSWTGRSDTQYF.

The chain carries TRBV12-3 or TRBV12-4 and TRBJ2-4; the match to TRBD1 covers 7 bases. CDR3 size: 13 residues. J lost 8 bases, V lost 3 bases, and 4 bases had no gene match. CDR3 bases: TGTGCCAGCAGTTTCGGACAGGACGACATTCAGTACTTC. Encoded protein: CASSFGQDDIQYF.

A word on this clone: A read error may account for a junction end that differs from germline. The chain employs TRBV6-4 and TRBJ1-6, with D possibly being TRBD1 (6 bases). CDR3 length: 8 residues. CDR1 MRHNA and CDR2 SNTAGT come from the germline V gene. The chain's CDR3 is CGGPPLHF. The DNA for the CDR3 is TGCGGGGGGCCACCCCTCCACTTT.

The chain combines TRBV7-8 with TRBJ2-1, with D uncertain. Germline values: CDR1 SGHVS, CDR2 FQNEAQ. V shed 5 bases and J shed 8 bases, with 7 bases lying between them. This CDR3 comprises 11 residues. The CDR3: CASSPIHEQFF. The CDR3 DNA is TGTGCCAGCAGCCCTATTCATGAGCAGTTCTTC.

V gene TRBV7-8 combines with J gene TRBJ2-3, with D perhaps matching TRBD1 (5 bases). The CDR3 extends over 15 amino acids. Trimming left V 5 bases short and J 5 bases short, with 17 bases between. Looked up from germline, CDR1 is SGHVS and CDR2 is FQNEAQ. The CDR3 spells CASSPSTQGLDTQYF. The CDR3 coding sequence is TGTGCCAGCAGCCCCTCGACCCAGGGTTTAGATACGCAGTATTTT. Supplemented by reference TRBV7-8 and TRBJ2-3, the full variable domain reads GAGVSQSPRYKVAKRGQDVALRCDPISGHVSLFWYQQALGQGPEFLTYFQNEAQLDKSGLPSDRFFAERPEGSVSTLKIQRTQQEDSAVYLCASSPSTQGLDTQYFGPGTRLTVL.

This clone appeared a few times. The chain couples TRBV2 to TRBJ1-2, with 8 bases aligning to TRBD1. The CDR3 covers 11 residues. V shed 11 bases, J shed 14 bases, and the junction held 13 bases outside the gene matches. Germline V gives CDR1 SNHLY, CDR2 FYNNEI. Here the CDR3 DNA reads TGTGCCGCCCGACAGGGGACTACTAGGACCTTC. Protein sequence: CAARQGTTRTF. The full variable domain, in which reference TRBV2 and TRBJ1-2 provide the parts outside the CDR3, is EPEVTQTPSHQVTQMGQEVILRCVPISNHLYFYWYRQILGQKVEFLVSFYNNEISEKSEIFDDQFSVERPDGSNFTLKIRSTKLEDSAMYFCAARQGTTRTFGSGTRLTVV.

The rearrangement joins TRBV6-4 to TRBJ2-1, with 10 bases that match TRBD1. With 3 bases clipped from V and 0 bases from J, the junction kept 14 bases outside the gene matches. This CDR3 has 20 amino acids. Looked up from germline, CDR1 is MRHNA and CDR2 is SNTAGT. CDR3 sequence: CASSDHGTGDPGSSYNEQFF. The CDR3 coding sequence is TGTGCCAGCAGTGATCACGGGACAGGGGATCCGGGTAGCTCCTACAATGAGCAGTTCTTC.

This rearrangement joins TRBV2 to TRBJ1-6, with 11 bases aligning to TRBD1. Trimming cost V 5 bases and J 9 bases; bases outside gene matches: 3. Germline values: CDR1 SNHLY, CDR2 FYNNEI. The CDR3 loop spans 14 amino acids. The CDR3 DNA reads TGTGCCAGCAGTTGGGGACAGGGGGGTTCACCCCTCCACTTT. It encodes CASSWGQGGSPLHF.

The chain joins TRBV19 to TRBJ1-2; no firm D call. Trimming removed 4 bases at V and 2 bases at J, with 11 bases between. From germline, CDR1 is LNHDA and CDR2 SQIVND (reference sequence). The CDR3 spans 14 residues. This chain's CDR3 is CASSTSRGNYGYTF. CDR3 DNA: TGTGCCAGTAGTACCTCGAGAGGGAACTATGGCTACACCTTC.

The rearrangement joins TRBV10-2 to TRBJ2-7; D possibly corresponds to TRBD1 (6 bases). CDR3 length: 14 residues. The V end lost 5 bases, the J end lost 5 bases, and 16 bases lay between the germline ends. Germline assignment: CDR1 WSHSY and CDR2 SAAADI. The CDR3 nucleotides read TGCGCCAGCAGTTTTGGGACATTCCCCCACGAGCAGTACTTC. Its protein is CASSFGTFPHEQYF.

This sequence joins TRBV19 and TRBJ2-5; 12 bases fit TRBD2. V lost 1 base, J lost 7 bases, and 7 bases stayed unmatched. Germline V gene lookup returns CDR1 LNHDA and CDR2 SQIVND (reference sequence). The CDR3 covers 16 residues. The CDR3 spells CASSIASGLAGGTQYF. The CDR3 nucleotides are TGTGCCAGTAGTATAGCCTCGGGACTAGCGGGTGGGACCCAGTACTTC.

The V gene is TRBV11-2, the J gene TRBJ2-7; D is uncertain. V shed 0 bases and J shed 4 bases, with 13 bases lying between them. The germline V gene encodes CDR1 SGHAT and CDR2 FQNNGV. The length of the CDR3 is 15 residues. Here the CDR3 reads CASSLDSQSPYEQYF. In DNA, the CDR3 is TGTGCCAGCAGCTTAGATAGTCAATCCCCTTACGAGCAGTACTTC.

The chain employs TRBV12-3 or TRBV12-4 and TRBJ1-1, with a possible D match to TRBD1 (5 bases). Trimming stripped 6 bases from V and 1 base from J, with 9 bases between. The CDR3 totals 13 residues. DNA for the CDR3: TGTGCCAGCAGCAGACAGAAGAACACTGAAGCTTTCTTT. This sequence encodes CASSRQKNTEAFF.

This chain's CDR3 is CASSIQQGRPQNGYTF. CDR3 nucleotide sequence: TGTGCCAGTAGTATACAACAGGGGAGGCCCCAGAATGGCTACACCTTC. The J gene is TRBJ1-2, the V gene TRBV19; 7 bases align to TRBD1. Germline assignment: CDR1 LNHDA and CDR2 SQIVND (reference sequence). V lost 2 bases to trimming and J lost 6 bases; unmatched junction nucleotides: 12. CDR3 length equals 16 residues.

This CDR3 is CASSIKGAGNIQYF. CDR3 sequence (DNA): TGTGCCAGTAGTATAAAGGGGGCGGGAAACATTCAGTACTTC. V gene TRBV19 combines with J gene TRBJ2-4; 7 nucleotides line up with TRBD1. The CDR3 totals 14 residues. The germline V gene encodes CDR1 LNHDA and CDR2 SQIVND (reference sequence). V shed 2 bases, J shed 6 bases, and the junction held 4 bases outside the gene matches.

V and J are TRBV9 and TRBJ1-3, with no clear D. V lost 0 bases, J lost 0 bases, and 7 bases lay in between. This CDR3 is 15 amino acids long. Germline loops: CDR1 SGDLS, CDR2 YYNGEE. The DNA for the CDR3 is TGTGCCAGCAGCGTAGCTTTGAGCTCTGGAAACACCATATATTTT. This gives the protein CASSVALSSGNTIYF.

CDR3 protein: CATSGAGGTEAFF. As DNA, the CDR3 is TGTGCCACCAGCGGCGCGGGGGGCACTGAAGCTTTCTTT. The chain recombines TRBV15 with TRBJ1-1; weak D call: TRBD1 (5 bases). The germline V gene encodes CDR1 LNHNV and CDR2 YYDKDF (reference sequence). This CDR3 comprises 13 residues. The V gene lost 5 bases and the J gene lost 4 bases, with 11 bases spanning the gap.

Worth noting for this clone: Other nucleotide sequences in the sample specify the same CDR3. The gene calls are TRBV27 and TRBJ2-7; 8 bases align to TRBD1. The V gene end was trimmed by 3 bases and the J gene end by 4 bases; junction bases not matched to a gene: 8. The germline V gene encodes CDR1 MNHEY and CDR2 SMNVEV (reference sequence). The CDR3 runs 15 residues. The CDR3 DNA reads TGTGCCAGCAGTTTTCTTGGGCAGGGGGCGTACGAGCAGTACTTC. Protein: CASSFLGQGAYEQYF.

This clone has just one count. CDR3 residues: CASSGVDTQYF. The CDR3 DNA follows: TGTGCCAGCAGTGGAGTAGATACGCAGTATTTT. V is TRBV12-3 or TRBV12-4 and J is TRBJ2-3; no reliable D call. CDR3 length: 11 residues. Trimming removed 5 bases from V and 5 bases from J, with 5 bases in between.

The V gene is TRBV19, the J gene TRBJ1-1, with TRBD1 identical over 7 bases. Germline assignment: CDR1 LNHDA and CDR2 SQIVND (reference sequence). The ends lost 5 bases at V and 2 bases at J; junction bases unmatched: 11. This CDR3 comprises 16 residues. CDR3 nucleotide sequence: TGTGCCAGTAGTCCAGACTTGGGACAGATCAACACTGAAGCTTTCTTT. The encoded protein is CASSPDLGQINTEAFF. The full variable domain, in which reference TRBV19 and TRBJ1-1 provide the parts outside the CDR3, is DGGITQSPKYLFRKEGQNVTLSCEQNLNHDAMYWYRQDPGQGLRLIYYSQIVNDFQKGDIAEGYSVSREKKESFPLTVTSAQKNPTAFYLCASSPDLGQINTEAFFGQGTRLTVV.

This sequence joins TRBV29-1 and TRBJ1-2; TRBD1 is a possible D gene (6 bases). V was pared by 4 bases and J by 4 bases, with 13 bases between. The CDR3 is 13 residues long. Per the germline V gene, CDR1 is SQVTM and CDR2 is ANQGSEA. Written as DNA, the CDR3 is TGCAGCGTTGGCCGCAGGGGCCCCTATGGCTACACCTTC. Translated, it gives CSVGRRGPYGYTF.

This rearrangement joins TRBV2 to TRBJ1-2; 8 positions match TRBD1. V lost 6 bases to trimming and J lost 7 bases; unmatched junction nucleotides: 10. This CDR3 has 14 amino acids. Germline CDR1 is SNHLY and CDR2 is FYNNEI. The CDR3 spells CASRMGQVASGYTF. In DNA form, the CDR3 reads TGTGCCAGCAGGATGGGACAGGTGGCGAGTGGCTACACCTTC.

This clone was detected only once. This sequence joins TRBV10-3 and TRBJ2-3; the D gene is possibly TRBD1 (5 bases). The CDR3 is 14 amino acids. Germline V CDR1 and CDR2: ENHRY, SYGVKD. V lost 8 bases to trimming and J lost 2 bases, with 14 bases between them. CDR3 protein: CAISHQGYTDTQYF. CDR3 sequence (DNA): TGTGCCATCTCCCACCAGGGATACACAGATACGCAGTATTTT.

V usage is TRBV30 and J usage is TRBJ1-3, with TRBD1 matching over 7 bases. The germline V gene has CDR1 GTSNPN and CDR2 SVGIG (reference sequence). There are 16 residues in the CDR3. V lost 4 bases, J lost 1 base, and 10 bases stayed unmatched. This CDR3 reads CAWKVRDSLSGNTIYF. DNA of the CDR3: TGTGCCTGGAAGGTCCGGGACAGTCTTTCTGGAAACACCATATATTTT.

The genes are TRBV6-1 and TRBJ2-7; no reliable D call. V lost 0 bases, J lost 2 bases, and 5 bases lay in between. Germline CDR1 is MNHNS and CDR2 is SASEGT. The CDR3 covers 13 residues. For the CDR3, the DNA is TGTGCCAGCAGTGAAGCGGCAGCCTACGAGCAGTACTTC. Its translation: CASSEAAAYEQYF.

This clone was picked up a small number of times. The chain has TRBV2 and TRBJ2-7; D gene uncertain. The CDR3 spans 13 residues. V was cut by 3 bases and J by 0 bases, with 6 bases left in between. The germline V gene has CDR1 SNHLY and CDR2 FYNNEI. The CDR3 loop reads CASSEESSYEQYF. In nucleotides, the CDR3 is TGTGCCAGCAGTGAGGAGAGCTCCTACGAGCAGTACTTC.

The V call is TRBV9, the J call TRBJ2-7; D call uncertain. The germline V gene encodes CDR1 SGDLS and CDR2 YYNGEE. V was cut by 4 bases and J by 1 base, with 6 bases left in between. The CDR3 is made up of 12 amino acids. The CDR3 reads CASSSLSYEQYF. CDR3 DNA: TGTGCCAGCAGCTCCTTATCCTACGAGCAGTACTTC.

In this sample, this clone turned up a few times. The J gene is TRBJ1-5, the V gene TRBV19; D is unclear. V gave up 5 bases and J gave up 5 bases, with 10 bases separating them. The CDR3 spans 13 residues. Germline V CDR1 and CDR2: LNHDA, SQIVND (reference sequence). CDR3 coding DNA: TGTGCCAGTAGTTACTGGGCAGATCAGCCCCAGCATTTT. This codes for CASSYWADQPQHF.

This clone has more than one count but fewer than ten. The gene calls are TRBV7-8 and TRBJ2-1; no clear D gene. Germline values: CDR1 SGHVS, CDR2 FQNEAQ. Trimming stripped 3 bases from V and 7 bases from J, with 10 bases between. CDR3 length: 13 residues. CDR3 loop: CASSFGSRNEQFF. CDR3 nucleotide sequence: TGTGCCAGCAGCTTCGGTAGTCGGAATGAGCAGTTCTTC.